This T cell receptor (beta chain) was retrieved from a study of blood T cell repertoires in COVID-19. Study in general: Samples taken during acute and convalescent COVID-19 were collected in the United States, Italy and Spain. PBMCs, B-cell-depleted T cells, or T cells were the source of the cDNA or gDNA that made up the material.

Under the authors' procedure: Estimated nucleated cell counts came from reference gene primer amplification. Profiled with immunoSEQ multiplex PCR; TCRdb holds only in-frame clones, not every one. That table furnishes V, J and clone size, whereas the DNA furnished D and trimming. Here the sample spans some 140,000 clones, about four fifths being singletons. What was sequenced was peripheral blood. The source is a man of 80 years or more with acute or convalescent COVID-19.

The CDR3 nucleotides read TGCGCCAGCAGCTGGGCAGGGGCTTCTGGAAACACCATATATTTT. Translating gives CASSWAGASGNTIYF. The V and J genes are TRBV5-1 and TRBJ1-3; D is perhaps TRBD1 (6 bases). Germline CDR1 reads SGHRS; CDR2 reads YFSETQ. The CDR3 spans 15 residues. Trimming took 3 bases from V and 1 from J, leaving 11 bases between them.